Below are 3 T cell receptor beta chains sequenced from a single sample in a study of response to subunit inactivated influenza vaccine. TCRdb re-called the RT-PCR reads through MiXCR, storing one row per CDR3 protein. The table shows about 800,000 distinct CDR3 sequences, with approximately 22% occurring only once. The sample in question was PBMCs from blood, obtained approximately 5 days after vaccination. These receptors came from a man over 45 who received an inactivated influenza vaccine.

This clonotype was seen a few times. The chain uses TRBV11-2 and TRBJ2-4; 8 bases align to TRBD1. There are 15 residues in the CDR3. The germline V gene has CDR1 SGHAT and CDR2 FQNNGV. The V segment lost 5 bases and the J segment 5 bases; nucleotides outside the gene matches: 8. The CDR3 DNA reads as TGTGCCAGCAGCCGAAGGACAGGGAACCAAAACATTCAGTACTTC. Translated: CASSRRTGNQNIQYF. The full variable domain, completed using reference TRBV11-2 and TRBJ2-4, is EAGVAQSPRYKIIEKRQSVAFWCNPISGHATLYWYQQILGQGPKLLIQFQNNGVVDDSQLPKDRFSAERLKGVDSTLKIQPAKLEDSAVYLCASSRRTGNQNIQYFGAGTRLSVL.

A few counts support this clonotype. The chain couples TRBV7-2 to TRBJ1-5; D is uncertain. Germline CDR1 reads SGHTA; CDR2 reads FQGNSA. This CDR3 comprises 14 residues. Trimming shortened V by 1 base and J by 3 bases, and 7 bases separated the two germline ends. CDR3 DNA: TGTGCCAGCAGCTTAGTTCCCTTCAATCAGCCCCAGCATTTT. Its protein product is CASSLVPFNQPQHF.

The chain uses TRBV24-1 and TRBJ1-2; tentative D call: TRBD1 (5 bases). V was cut by 4 bases and J by 7 bases, with 9 bases left in between. This CDR3 spans 12 amino acids. Germline V gene lookup returns CDR1 KGHDR and CDR2 SFDVKD. CDR3: CATSEGVRGYTF. In DNA form, the CDR3 reads TGTGCCACCAGTGAAGGGGTTCGTGGCTACACCTTC.